This T cell receptor (beta chain) is drawn from a study of blood T cell repertoires in COVID-19. Study as a whole: Some COVID-19 samples were acute and others convalescent; all came from the United States, Italy and Spain. PBMCs, B-cell-depleted T cells, or T cells were the source of the cDNA or gDNA that made up the material.

Losses at the gene ends were 0 bases for V and 8 bases for J; bases not matched to a gene: 6. Germline V gene lookup returns CDR1 SGDLS and CDR2 YYNGEE. CDR3 length: 15 amino acids. Per the original methods: For nucleated cells, counts were estimated from reference gene primer amplification. Some clones are missing from TCRdb's copy, which holds only in-frame ones; the method was immunoSEQ multiplex PCR. The V and J calls and clone size were taken over from that table, and D and trimming were inferred from the DNA. The sample shows over 30,000 clones, approximately 82% of them seen only once. The V gene is TRBV9, the J gene TRBJ2-1, with 9 bases fitting TRBD2. The specimen was peripheral blood. The source is a man older than 75 with active or convalescent COVID-19. In DNA form, the CDR3 reads TGTGCCAGCAGCGTAGTAGCGGGAGAGGGCTATGAGCAGTTCTTC. This encodes CASSVVAGEGYEQFF. Variable domain in full (rest from reference TRBV9 and TRBJ2-1): DSGVTQTPKHLITATGQRVTLRCSPRSGDLSVYWYQQSLDQGLQFLIQYYNGEERAKGNILERFSAQQFPDLHSELNLSSLELGDSALYFCASSVVAGEGYEQFFGPGTRLTVL.